This T cell receptor beta chain was observed in a study of control samples from healthy donors and cancer patients. Generated by immunoSEQ multiplex PCR, the TCRdb table keeps only in-frame clones and is missing some. Of 170,000 or so clones in the sample, roughly 94% were seen once. CDR1 SGDLS and CDR2 YYNGEE come from the germline V gene. Trimming removed 4 bases at V and 0 bases at J, with 11 bases between. The CDR3 is 15 residues long. The chain joins TRBV9 to TRBJ1-3; D is unclear. Specimen: blood. The receptor was isolated from a woman aged 35 to 49 in good health. CDR3 loop: CASSPRLVSGNTIYF. CDR3 DNA: TGTGCCAGCAGCCCCCGTCTAGTCTCTGGAAACACCATATATTTT.